The 10 T cell receptor beta chains below were found in one sample sequenced in a study of CD8+ T cells in alopecia areata. The treatment here: oral pan-JAK inhibitor, 5-10 mg twice daily. RNA extraction was followed by reverse transcription into cDNA, which acted as the sequencing template. Using immunoSEQ multiplex PCR, the repertoire was profiled, and TCRdb retains in-frame clones only, with some absent. This table has some 190,000 clones, about 47% appearing once. The sequenced sample was CD8+ T cells sorted from blood, obtained around week 52, from a patient treated with tofacitinib. All receptors derive from a human donor with alopecia areata.

The chain links TRBV25-1 to TRBJ2-7; D remains unclear. Germline V lookup: CDR1 MGHDK, CDR2 SYGVNS. This CDR3 has 12 amino acids. V lost 11 bases to trimming and J lost 2 bases, with 13 bases between them. The CDR3 DNA reads TGTGCCGCTCGAGGCCCTACCTACGAGCAGTACTTC. Protein product: CAARGPTYEQYF.

J is TRBJ2-7 and V is TRBV5-1, with TRBD1 matching over 7 bases. V was pared by 5 bases and J by 0 bases, with 5 bases of the junction left unmatched. The length of the CDR3 is 14 residues. CDR1 is SGHRS, CDR2 YFSETQ, per germline. The CDR3: CASRPRDSSYEQYF. As DNA, the CDR3 is TGCGCCAGCAGACCCCGGGACAGCTCCTACGAGCAGTACTTC.

CDR3 sequence reads: CASSQAGTGGYHEQYF. The DNA for the CDR3 is TGTGCCAGCAGCCAAGCCGGGACAGGGGGCTACCACGAGCAGTACTTC. This chain connects TRBV13 to TRBJ2-7, with 12 bases matching TRBD1. There are 16 residues in the CDR3. V trimming: 5 bases; J trimming: 5 bases; junction bases outside the gene matches: 10. Germline V gene lookup returns CDR1 PRHDT and CDR2 FYEKMQ (reference sequence).

The rearrangement uses TRBV2 and TRBJ2-7, with D tentatively TRBD1 (5 bases). CDR1 and CDR2 (germline): SNHLY, FYNNEI. V was cut by 7 bases and J by 2 bases, with 12 bases left in between. The CDR3 has 13 residues. CDR3 region: CASTAGRAYEQYF. As DNA, the CDR3 is TGTGCCAGCACCGCTGGCAGGGCCTACGAGCAGTACTTC.

This chain's CDR3 is CASSLRTGRTDTQYF. CDR3 bases: TGTGCCAGCAGCTTGAGGACAGGGCGCACAGATACGCAGTATTTT. The rearrangement links TRBV7-2 to TRBJ2-3, with 8 bases fitting TRBD1. V trimming: 3 bases; J trimming: 1 base; junction bases outside the gene matches: 3. The germline CDR1 and CDR2 sequences are SGHTA and FQGNSA. This CDR3 is 15 amino acids long.

This clone was counted a few times. The V gene is TRBV5-1, the J gene TRBJ1-1; unclear D gene. The germline CDR1 and CDR2 sequences are SGHRS and YFSETQ. This CDR3 region has 14 residues. The V end lost 4 bases, the J end lost 3 bases, and 13 bases lay between the germline ends. The DNA for the CDR3 is TGCGCCAGCAGCCTCCTTAATCAGGACACTGAAGCTTTCTTT. This codes for CASSLLNQDTEAFF.

The chain joins TRBV4-2 to TRBJ2-7; 8 nucleotides match TRBD2. V dropped 4 bases and J dropped 3; count of bases not matched to a gene: 2. Germline V gene sequence: CDR1 LGHNA, CDR2 YNFKEQ. The CDR3 is made up of 13 amino acids. The CDR3 sequence: CASSPGGNYEQYF. DNA for the CDR3: TGTGCCAGCAGCCCGGGGGGGAACTACGAGCAGTACTTC.

This clone appeared a few times. The rearrangement uses TRBV5-6 and TRBJ2-2; 7 positions match TRBD2. Trimming took 3 bases from V and 2 from J; bases not matched to a gene: 7. The CDR3 runs to 16 residues. CDR1 SGHDT and CDR2 YYEEEE come from the germline V gene. The CDR3 sequence: CASSSDGTINTGELFF. CDR3 in DNA: TGTGCCAGCAGCTCCGACGGGACTATCAACACCGGGGAGCTGTTTTTT. The full variable domain, with the rest looked up from reference TRBV5-6 and TRBJ2-2, is DAGVTQSPTHLIKTRGQQVTLRCSPKSGHDTVSWYQQALGQGPQFIFQYYEEEERQRGNFPDRFSGHQFPNYSSELNVNALLLGDSALYLCASSSDGTINTGELFFGEGSRLTVL.

The rearrangement links TRBV2 to TRBJ1-2, with a tentative D call TRBD1 (5 bases). The CDR3 is 15 residues long. Per the germline V gene, CDR1 is SNHLY and CDR2 is FYNNEI. Trimming pared 5 bases from V and 6 bases from J, leaving 19 bases between. The CDR3 here is CASSNGTPTDNGYTF. Written as DNA, the CDR3 is TGTGCCAGCAGTAATGGGACTCCCACCGACAATGGCTACACCTTC.

This clone was seen only once. This chain connects TRBV5-1 to TRBJ2-5; possible D gene TRBD2, 6 bases. The germline CDR1 and CDR2 sequences are SGHRS and YFSETQ. This CDR3 comprises 13 residues. V was cut by 3 bases and J by 1 base, with 7 bases left in between. CDR3 sequence: CASSWRAQETQYF. The CDR3 DNA reads as TGCGCCAGCAGCTGGAGGGCCCAAGAGACCCAGTACTTC.